This entry lists 20 T cell receptor beta chains sequenced from one sample in a study of T cell responses to AZD1222 COVID-19 vaccine. TCRdb's table, derived via immunoSEQ multiplex PCR, lists solely in-frame clones and lacks some. The sample comprises 55,000 to 65,000 clones, approximately 92% of which are singletons, and 5% to 6.5% rests with the top ten. Material: peripheral blood, obtained 28 days after the second AZD1222 dose. Receptors originate from an adult who received the AZD1222 COVID-19 vaccine.

V is TRBV3-1 (or the pseudogene TRBV3-2) and J is TRBJ2-1; 7 positions match TRBD2. The CDR3 length is 14 residues. The junction had 9 bases not matched to a gene; V was cut back by 4 bases and J by 9 bases. Germline V gives CDR1 LGHDT, CDR2 YNNKEL (reference sequence). The CDR3, as DNA: TGTGCCAGCAGCCCGGGAGCGGGAAGCGGTGAGCAGTTCTTC. This sequence encodes CASSPGAGSGEQFF.

The V call is TRBV7-2, the J call TRBJ1-6; D gene unclear. Germline values: CDR1 SGHTA, CDR2 FQGNSA. V dropped 1 base and J dropped 7 bases, with 8 bases sitting between them. This CDR3 is 14 amino acids long. DNA for the CDR3: TGTGCCAGCAGCTTAGGGCAGAGGAATTCACCCCTCCACTTT. It codes for CASSLGQRNSPLHF.

Only a few counts were recorded for this clone. This chain links TRBV7-2 with TRBJ2-1; 7 bases fit TRBD1. V shed 5 bases, J shed 6 bases, and the junction held 10 bases outside the gene matches. Germline V gene data show CDR1 as SGHTA and CDR2 as FQGNSA. The CDR3 consists of 15 residues. DNA of the CDR3: TGTGCCAGCAGCCCAGAGGGGACAGCGTTCAATGAGCAGTTCTTC. It yields the protein CASSPEGTAFNEQFF. Full variable domain (outside the CDR3, taken from reference TRBV7-2 and TRBJ2-1): GAGVSQSPSNKVTEKGKDVELRCDPISGHTALYWYRQSLGQGLEFLIYFQGNSAPDKSGLPSDRFSAERTGGSVSTLTIQRTQQEDSAVYLCASSPEGTAFNEQFFGPGTRLTVL.

This clone is a singleton in its sample. The chain couples TRBV18 to TRBJ1-4; 8 bases agree with TRBD1. The germline gives CDR1 KGHSH, CDR2 LQKENI. The V gene end was trimmed by 3 bases and the J gene end by 8 bases; junction bases not matched to a gene: 14. The CDR3 length is 17 residues. CDR3 DNA: TGTGCCAGCTCACCCGTAGTATCGGTGGACAGGGAAGAAAAACTGTTTTTT. Encoded protein: CASSPVVSVDREEKLFF. The full variable domain, rest sourced from reference TRBV18 and TRBJ1-4, is NAGVMQNPRHLVRRRGQEARLRCSPMKGHSHVYWYRQLPEEGLKFMVYLQKENIIDESGMPKERFSAEFPKEGPSILRIQQVVRGDSAAYFCASSPVVSVDREEKLFFGSGTQLSVL.

This clone was seen a handful of times. The rearrangement links TRBV7-9 to TRBJ2-3; D remains unclear. The germline CDR1 and CDR2 sequences are SEHNR and FQNEAQ (reference sequence). V was trimmed by 1 base and J by 5 bases, leaving 4 bases between them. The length of the CDR3 is 12 residues. The CDR3 region has the DNA TGTGCCAGCAGCTTAGTAGAAGATACGCAGTATTTT. Its protein product is CASSLVEDTQYF.

V is TRBV18 and J is TRBJ1-3; D gene uncertain. This CDR3 has 15 amino acids. Deletions cut 0 bases from V and 0 bases from J, with 6 bases between. Germline values: CDR1 KGHSH, CDR2 LQKENI. The DNA of the CDR3 is TGTGCCAGCTCACCACCGGGGAGCTCTGGAAACACCATATATTTT. It specifies CASSPPGSSGNTIYF. The full variable domain, in which reference TRBV18 and TRBJ1-3 provide the parts outside the CDR3, is NAGVMQNPRHLVRRRGQEARLRCSPMKGHSHVYWYRQLPEEGLKFMVYLQKENIIDESGMPKERFSAEFPKEGPSILRIQQVVRGDSAAYFCASSPPGSSGNTIYFGEGSWLTVV.

The chain has TRBV29-1 and TRBJ2-3; 7 nucleotides match TRBD2. Germline loops: CDR1 SQVTM, CDR2 ANQGSEA. V lost 1 base to trimming and J lost 4 bases; unmatched junction nucleotides: 20. This CDR3 spans 19 amino acids. The CDR3 nucleotides are TGCAGCGTTGAAGTAATGGTCGGGGAGGGAGCACGGGGCCCAGATACGCAGTATTTT. Translated: CSVEVMVGEGARGPDTQYF.

This chain joins TRBV28 and TRBJ1-1; D is unresolved. The CDR3 totals 14 residues. The germline V gene has CDR1 MDHEN and CDR2 SYDVKM. V was trimmed by 3 bases and J by 0 bases, leaving 8 bases between them. Here the CDR3 reads CASSFGQLNTEAFF. The CDR3 nucleotides are TGTGCCAGCAGTTTTGGGCAGCTGAACACTGAAGCTTTCTTT.

The chain combines TRBV6-1 with TRBJ1-5; D is unresolved. Germline V lookup: CDR1 MNHNS, CDR2 SASEGT. The CDR3 has 14 residues. V dropped 0 bases and J dropped 10 bases, with 13 bases sitting between them. The DNA for the CDR3 is TGTGCCAGCAGTGAAGCGCTTCTCAGTCACCCCCAGCATTTT. Translation: CASSEALLSHPQHF.

The genes are TRBV6-5 and TRBJ1-4, with no clear D. CDR1 MNHEY and CDR2 SVGAGI come from the germline V gene. Trimming stripped 0 bases from V and 6 bases from J, with 11 bases between. The CDR3 totals 15 residues. The CDR3: CASSYSGATHEKLFF. CDR3 bases: TGTGCCAGCAGTTACTCCGGCGCTACTCATGAAAAACTGTTTTTT.

This sequence joins TRBV3-1 (or the pseudogene TRBV3-2) and TRBJ1-2; possibly TRBD1 for D (5 bases). Germline V gene sequence: CDR1 LGHDT, CDR2 YNNKEL (reference sequence). V was trimmed by 6 bases and J by 4 bases, leaving 18 bases between them. The CDR3 is made up of 15 amino acids. The CDR3 DNA is TGTGCCAGCAGGGCCACACAAGTTAGGGGCTATGGCTACACCTTC. Translated: CASRATQVRGYGYTF.

This clone was recorded only once. This chain links TRBV12-3 or TRBV12-4 with TRBJ1-2; D remains unclear. The CDR3 runs to 12 residues. V lost 3 bases, J lost 8 bases, and 10 bases lay in between. CDR3 DNA: TGTGCCAGCAGTTTCTCCGGGGTGGGCTACACCTTC. Its protein is CASSFSGVGYTF.

This chain joins TRBV4-2 and TRBJ1-1; TRBD1 matches 11 bases. The germline CDR1 and CDR2 sequences are LGHNA and YNFKEQ. V lost 0 bases and J lost 5; bases outside the gene matches: 11. The CDR3 covers 18 residues. CDR3 sequence: CASSQESSGTGGRTEAFF. CDR3 DNA sequence: TGTGCCAGCAGCCAAGAATCGAGTGGGACAGGGGGTAGGACTGAAGCTTTCTTT.

The chain joins TRBV7-7 to TRBJ1-4; no definite D call. Trimming pared 5 bases from V and 8 bases from J, leaving 12 bases between. In germline, CDR1 is SSHAT, CDR2 FNYEAQ (reference sequence). CDR3 length: 13 amino acids. The DNA for the CDR3 is TGTGCCAGCAGCCTAGTGGCGTGGGAAAAACTGTTTTTT. It is translated as CASSLVAWEKLFF.

V usage is TRBV5-6 and J usage is TRBJ1-6; possible D gene TRBD1, 6 bases. Trimming stripped 0 bases from V and 7 bases from J, with 17 bases between. CDR1 and CDR2 (germline): SGHDT, YYEEEE. This CDR3 contains 17 residues. The CDR3 loop is CASSLGVPGQLNSPLHF. The CDR3 DNA sequence: TGTGCCAGCAGCTTGGGCGTCCCGGGACAACTAAATTCACCCCTCCACTTT.

V and J are TRBV7-3 and TRBJ2-2; D ambiguous. Germline V lookup: CDR1 SGHTA, CDR2 FQGTGA. The CDR3 sequence is 12 residues long. Trimming cost V 5 bases and J 3 bases, with 4 bases left between them. Here the CDR3 reads CASSPDTGELFF. DNA for the CDR3: TGTGCCAGCAGCCCGGACACCGGGGAGCTGTTTTTT.

This chain joins TRBV18 and TRBJ2-2; tentatively, D is TRBD1 (6 bases). This CDR3 spans 14 amino acids. Germline V gene lookup returns CDR1 KGHSH and CDR2 LQKENI. Trimming took 0 bases from V and 9 from J, leaving 11 bases between them. The CDR3 region is CASSPPPQGWELFF. The CDR3 DNA sequence: TGTGCCAGCTCACCACCCCCGCAGGGGTGGGAGCTGTTTTTT. Using reference TRBV18 and TRBJ2-2 for the parts outside the CDR3, the full variable domain is NAGVMQNPRHLVRRRGQEARLRCSPMKGHSHVYWYRQLPEEGLKFMVYLQKENIIDESGMPKERFSAEFPKEGPSILRIQQVVRGDSAAYFCASSPPPQGWELFFGEGSRLTVL.

The count of this clone is one. The gene calls are TRBV6-1 and TRBJ2-2, with D unresolved. V was trimmed by 1 base and J by 7 bases, leaving 4 bases between them. Germline assignment: CDR1 MNHNS and CDR2 SASEGT. The CDR3 totals 12 residues. The CDR3 DNA reads as TGTGCCAGCAGTGAAGTCGGCGGGGAGCTGTTTTTT. The encoded protein is CASSEVGGELFF.

This chain connects TRBV5-1 to TRBJ2-5; 14 bases fit TRBD2. This CDR3 contains 18 residues. Germline CDR1 SGHRS, CDR2 YFSETQ. With V trimmed by 3 bases and J by 3 bases, 10 bases remained unmatched. Written as DNA, the CDR3 is TGCGCCAGCAGCTCTCCTGGGACTAGCGGGGGCCTCGAAGAGACCCAGTACTTC. Amino acids: CASSSPGTSGGLEETQYF.

The chain combines TRBV2 with TRBJ2-5, with D possibly being TRBD2 (6 bases). Germline V gene lookup returns CDR1 SNHLY and CDR2 FYNNEI. The CDR3 contains 14 residues. V lost 6 bases and J 7 bases, leaving 18 bases between the germline ends. The chain's CDR3 is CASSSDGGMGTQYF. The DNA for the CDR3 is TGTGCCAGCAGCTCTGACGGGGGTATGGGGACCCAGTACTTC.